Presented here are 13 T cell receptor beta chains from one specimen sequenced in a study of CD8+ T cells in alopecia areata. Following extraction, RNA underwent reverse transcription to cDNA, which served as the sequencing template. Produced via immunoSEQ multiplex PCR; TCRdb's table is partial and in-frame only. Found here are over 150,000 clones, about 62% of them singletons; the top ten hold about 5%. The treatment is: oral pan-JAK inhibitor, 5-10 mg twice daily. The sequencing used CD4+ T cells sorted from blood, collected at week 24, from a patient treated with tofacitinib. Receptors were obtained from a human donor with alopecia areata.

This chain joins TRBV27 and TRBJ2-7; 11 bases agree with TRBD2. The germline V gene has CDR1 MNHEY and CDR2 SMNVEV (reference sequence). The CDR3 sequence is 16 residues long. With 6 bases clipped from V and 7 bases from J, the junction kept 14 bases outside the gene matches. The CDR3: CASSPPGSGRAREQYF. CDR3 coding DNA: TGTGCCAGCAGCCCCCCGGGTAGCGGGAGGGCCAGGGAGCAGTACTTC.

This clone was counted between two and nine times. The gene calls are TRBV9 and TRBJ2-5; D is undetermined. In germline, CDR1 is SGDLS, CDR2 YYNGEE. The CDR3 has 15 amino acids. V lost 5 bases to trimming and J lost 5 bases, with 19 bases between them. This chain's CDR3 is CASSLSGSRQETQYF. The CDR3 DNA is TGTGCCAGCAGTTTATCGGGCTCAAGGCAGGAGACCCAGTACTTC.

V gene TRBV9 combines with J gene TRBJ2-7; TRBD2 agrees at 8 bases. J lost 1 base, V lost 3 bases, and 6 bases had no gene match. The CDR3 extends over 15 amino acids. Per germline, CDR1 SGDLS and CDR2 YYNGEE. CDR3 sequence: CASSGTAGVSYEQYF. CDR3 nucleotide sequence: TGTGCCAGCAGCGGGACAGCGGGAGTATCCTACGAGCAGTACTTC.

The V call is TRBV7-6, the J call TRBJ2-7; a weak D match, TRBD2 (7 bases). V gave up 1 base and J gave up 6 bases, with 10 bases separating them. This CDR3 is built from 13 residues. Germline V gene lookup returns CDR1 SGHVS and CDR2 FNYEAQ. In nucleotides, the CDR3 is TGTGCCAGCAGCTTAGAAGGGGGGGGCGAGCAGTACTTC. Its translation is CASSLEGGGEQYF.

The rearrangement uses TRBV2 and TRBJ1-2; D not certain. V lost 2 bases and J 0 bases, leaving 7 bases between the germline ends. Per germline, CDR1 SNHLY and CDR2 FYNNEI. The CDR3 is 14 residues long. CDR3 bases: TGTGCCAGCAGTGAATACATAGCTAACTATGGCTACACCTTC. Residues: CASSEYIANYGYTF.

The V gene is TRBV10-3, the J gene TRBJ2-3, with D maybe TRBD2 (5 bases). CDR3 length: 14 amino acids. V dropped 7 bases and J dropped 4 bases, with 15 bases sitting between them. Germline CDR1 ENHRY, CDR2 SYGVKD. The CDR3 bases are TGTGCCATCAAGTCTGTCGGGAAGGCAGATACGCAGTATTTT. This translates into CAIKSVGKADTQYF.

This rearrangement joins TRBV7-2 to TRBJ1-5, with no clear D. The V gene's germline CDR1 is SGHTA and CDR2 FQGNSA. The CDR3 has 13 residues. The V and J ends lost 2 bases and 4 bases respectively, with 6 bases between them. CDR3 coding DNA: TGTGCCAGCAGCTTATGGGAGAATCAGCCCCAGCATTTT. Its protein product is CASSLWENQPQHF.

The chain's CDR3 is CSAQENTGELFF. CDR3 nucleotide sequence: TGCAGCGCCCAAGAGAACACCGGGGAGCTGTTTTTT. V is TRBV29-1 and J is TRBJ2-2; D is unclear. Germline CDR1 is SQVTM and CDR2 is ANQGSEA. This CDR3 is 12 amino acids long. The V gene lost 7 bases and the J gene lost 1 base, with 7 bases spanning the gap.

This clone was seen a few times. This chain uses TRBV6-5 with TRBJ2-7; weak D call: TRBD1 (5 bases). The CDR3 has 11 residues. The germline CDR1 and CDR2 sequences are MNHEY and SVGAGI. Trimming removed 7 bases from V and 5 bases from J, with 9 bases in between. The CDR3 reads CASTQGHEQYF. The DNA for the CDR3 is TGTGCCAGCACCCAGGGCCACGAGCAGTACTTC.

V usage is TRBV19 and J usage is TRBJ1-2, with a weak D call TRBD1 (5 bases). This CDR3 is 12 amino acids long. V lost 6 bases, J lost 7 bases, and 12 bases lay in between. Germline CDR1 LNHDA, CDR2 SQIVND (reference sequence). In DNA, the CDR3 is TGTGCCAGTAGGGAGGGACTTGGTGGCTACACCTTC. Translation: CASREGLGGYTF. The variable domain in full, completed from reference TRBV19 and TRBJ1-2, reads DGGITQSPKYLFRKEGQNVTLSCEQNLNHDAMYWYRQDPGQGLRLIYYSQIVNDFQKGDIAEGYSVSREKKESFPLTVTSAQKNPTAFYLCASREGLGGYTFGSGTRLTVV.

The J gene is TRBJ1-1, the V gene TRBV6-4; D possibly corresponds to TRBD1 (5 bases). V gave up 4 bases and J gave up 6 bases, with 9 bases separating them. Germline V lookup: CDR1 MRHNA, CDR2 SNTAGT. This CDR3 has 12 residues. CDR3 in amino acids: CASSGREAEAFF. The CDR3 region has the DNA TGTGCCAGCAGTGGCAGGGAGGCTGAAGCTTTCTTT.

J is TRBJ1-1 and V is TRBV7-9, with D unresolved. Trimming took off 2 bases at V and 1 base at J, with 2 bases between the two ends. This CDR3 is built from 12 residues. Germline-derived CDR1 and CDR2 are SEHNR and FQNEAQ (reference sequence). In nucleotides, the CDR3 is TGTGCCAGCAGCTTAAAGAACACTGAAGCTTTCTTT. It translates to CASSLKNTEAFF.

This clone occurred many times. The chain is built from TRBV2 and TRBJ1-2; TRBD1 agrees at 8 bases. Germline V lookup: CDR1 SNHLY, CDR2 FYNNEI. The V gene end was trimmed by 5 bases and the J gene end by 4 bases; junction bases not matched to a gene: 3. The CDR3 is 13 amino acids. The CDR3 sequence: CASSPTGVYGYTF. CDR3 nucleotides: TGTGCCAGCAGTCCGACAGGGGTCTATGGCTACACCTTC.